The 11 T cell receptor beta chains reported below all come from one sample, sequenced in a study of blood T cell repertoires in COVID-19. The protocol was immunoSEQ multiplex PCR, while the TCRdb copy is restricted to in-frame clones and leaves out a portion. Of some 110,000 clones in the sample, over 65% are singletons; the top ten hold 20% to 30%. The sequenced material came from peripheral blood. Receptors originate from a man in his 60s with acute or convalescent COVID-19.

CDR3: CASSATAGYGYTF. CDR3 DNA: TGTGCCAGCAGCGCGACAGCAGGCTATGGCTACACCTTC. The V gene is TRBV9, the J gene TRBJ1-2, with D tentatively TRBD1 (5 bases). V dropped 3 bases and J dropped 4 bases, with 10 bases sitting between them. Germline CDR1 is SGDLS and CDR2 is YYNGEE. The CDR3 covers 13 residues.

The CDR3 DNA reads TGTGCCAGTAGTAAAAGGGAGGTGTTAGGTGAAAAACTGTTTTTT. It is translated as CASSKREVLGEKLFF. V and J are TRBV19 and TRBJ1-4; D remains ambiguous. Deletions cut 4 bases from V and 7 bases from J, with 16 bases between. The CDR3 contains 15 residues. Germline CDR1 and CDR2: LNHDA and SQIVND (reference sequence).

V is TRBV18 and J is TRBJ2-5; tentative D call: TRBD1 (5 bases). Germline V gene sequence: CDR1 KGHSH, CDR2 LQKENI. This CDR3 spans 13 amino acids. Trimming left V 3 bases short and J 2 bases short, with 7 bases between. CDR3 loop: CASSPDRQETQYF. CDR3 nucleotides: TGTGCCAGCTCACCCGACAGACAAGAGACCCAGTACTTC.

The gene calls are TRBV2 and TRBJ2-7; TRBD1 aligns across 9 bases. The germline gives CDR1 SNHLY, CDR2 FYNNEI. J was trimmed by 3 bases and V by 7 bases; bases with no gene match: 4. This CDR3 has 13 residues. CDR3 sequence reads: CASTNRGLYEQYV. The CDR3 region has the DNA TGTGCCAGCACCAACAGGGGGCTCTACGAGCAGTACGTC.

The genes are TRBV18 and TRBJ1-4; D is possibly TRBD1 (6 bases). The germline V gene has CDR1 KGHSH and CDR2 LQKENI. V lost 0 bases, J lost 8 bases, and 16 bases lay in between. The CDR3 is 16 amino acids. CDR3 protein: CASSPPTGQLNEKLFF. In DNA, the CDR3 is TGTGCCAGCTCACCACCGACTGGACAGTTAAACGAAAAACTGTTTTTT.

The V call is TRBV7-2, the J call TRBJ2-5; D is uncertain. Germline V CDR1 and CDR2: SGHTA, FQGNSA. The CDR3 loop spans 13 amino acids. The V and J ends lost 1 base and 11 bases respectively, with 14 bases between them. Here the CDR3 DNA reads TGTGCCAGCAGCTTAGGTCTGGCAGTGCATCAGTACTTC. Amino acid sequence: CASSLGLAVHQYF.

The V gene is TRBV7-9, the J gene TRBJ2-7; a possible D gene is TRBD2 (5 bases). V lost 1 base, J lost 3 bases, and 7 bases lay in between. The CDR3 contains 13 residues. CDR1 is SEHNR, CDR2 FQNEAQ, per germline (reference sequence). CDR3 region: CASSLGGGYEQYF. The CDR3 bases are TGTGCCAGCAGCTTAGGCGGAGGCTACGAGCAGTACTTC.

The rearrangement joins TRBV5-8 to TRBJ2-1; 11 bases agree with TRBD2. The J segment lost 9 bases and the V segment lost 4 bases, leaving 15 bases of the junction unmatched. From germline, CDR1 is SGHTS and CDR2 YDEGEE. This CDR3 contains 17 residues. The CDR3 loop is CASSPRILAGGPGEQFF. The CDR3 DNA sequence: TGTGCCAGCAGCCCCAGGATATTAGCGGGAGGGCCGGGTGAGCAGTTCTTC.

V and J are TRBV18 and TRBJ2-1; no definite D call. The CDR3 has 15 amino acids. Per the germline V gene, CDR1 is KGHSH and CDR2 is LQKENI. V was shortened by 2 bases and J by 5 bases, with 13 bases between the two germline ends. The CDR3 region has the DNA TGTGCCAGCTCACCAACAGATCAGCCCCACAATGAGCAGTTCTTC. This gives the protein CASSPTDQPHNEQFF.

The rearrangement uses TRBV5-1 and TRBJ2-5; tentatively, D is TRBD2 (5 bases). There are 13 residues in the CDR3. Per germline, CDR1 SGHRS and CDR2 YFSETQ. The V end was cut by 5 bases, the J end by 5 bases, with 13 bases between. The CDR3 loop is CASSQGGTETQYF. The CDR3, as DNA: TGCGCCAGCAGTCAAGGAGGAACGGAGACCCAGTACTTC.

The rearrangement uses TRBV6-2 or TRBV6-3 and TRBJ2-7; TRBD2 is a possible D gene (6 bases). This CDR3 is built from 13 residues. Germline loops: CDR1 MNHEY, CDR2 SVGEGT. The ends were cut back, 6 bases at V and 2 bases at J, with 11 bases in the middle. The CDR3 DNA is TGTGCCAGCAGCCTTAGCGGAACCTACGAGCAGTACGTC. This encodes CASSLSGTYEQYV.